The 25 T cell receptor beta chains listed next were all sequenced from one sample in a study of blood T cell repertoires in COVID-19. Produced via immunoSEQ multiplex PCR; TCRdb's table is partial and in-frame only. The table records 43,000 or so clones, roughly 90% of them present only once. Sample: peripheral blood. The receptors were gathered from a man aged 60-69 years with active COVID-19.

The V and J genes are TRBV3-1 (or the pseudogene TRBV3-2) and TRBJ1-6; 8 bases match TRBD1. This CDR3 is built from 16 residues. V was pared by 0 bases and J by 6 bases, with 4 bases of the junction left unmatched. CDR1 is LGHDT, CDR2 YNNKEL, per germline (reference sequence). CDR3 in amino acids: CASSQEGQGFNSPLHF. DNA for the CDR3: TGTGCCAGCAGCCAAGAAGGACAGGGTTTTAATTCACCCCTCCACTTT.

J is TRBJ1-3 and V is TRBV27, with D possibly TRBD1 on 6 matching bases. CDR1 and CDR2 from the germline V gene are MNHEY and SMNVEV (reference sequence). The CDR3 is 15 residues long. Trimming removed 2 bases from V and 3 bases from J, with 11 bases in between. The CDR3 DNA reads TGTGCCAGCAGTTTACAGGGGCAGATTGGAAACACCATATATTTT. Protein product: CASSLQGQIGNTIYF.

V and J are TRBV6-1 and TRBJ1-2; TRBD1 matches at 8 bases. The CDR3 loop spans 15 amino acids. The junction had 3 bases not matched to a gene; V was cut back by 1 base and J by 2 bases. Germline lookup yields CDR1 MNHNS and CDR2 SASEGT. This chain's CDR3 is CASSEGTGLNYGYTF. Written as DNA, the CDR3 is TGTGCCAGCAGTGAAGGGACAGGGTTAAACTATGGCTACACCTTC.

The V and J genes are TRBV7-3 and TRBJ2-2; 10 positions match TRBD2. V dropped 5 bases and J dropped 0; count of bases not matched to a gene: 12. Germline lookup yields CDR1 SGHTA and CDR2 FQGTGA. This CDR3 contains 19 residues. The CDR3 loop reads CASSQFAAAGGPNTGELFF. In DNA, the CDR3 is TGTGCCAGCAGCCAATTTGCTGCAGCGGGAGGGCCGAACACCGGGGAGCTGTTTTTT.

The chain is built from TRBV11-3 and TRBJ2-3, with 7 bases matching TRBD2. V shed 5 bases and J 3 bases; nucleotides not matched to a gene: 11. Germline V CDR1 and CDR2: SGHNT, YENEEA. This CDR3 spans 16 amino acids. CDR3 nucleotides: TGTGCCAGCAGCCCAGGGAGGGGCGAGGGGACAGATACGCAGTATTTT. Amino acid sequence: CASSPGRGEGTDTQYF.

V and J are TRBV7-8 and TRBJ1-1; 10 bases are a match to TRBD1. Germline CDR1 and CDR2: SGHVS and FQNEAQ. With V trimmed by 1 base and J by 5 bases, 7 bases remained unmatched. This CDR3 is 16 amino acids long. As DNA, the CDR3 is TGTGCCAGCAGCTTAGGTCCGGGACAGGGGCGAACTGAAGCTTTCTTT. It yields the protein CASSLGPGQGRTEAFF.

V usage is TRBV6-6 and J usage is TRBJ1-2, with D tentatively TRBD1 (6 bases). The CDR3 covers 14 residues. Germline assignment: CDR1 MNHNY and CDR2 SVGAGI (reference sequence). V was pared by 6 bases and J by 3 bases, with 14 bases between. The chain's CDR3 is CASRDRQEHYGYTF. CDR3 in DNA: TGTGCCAGCAGAGACCGACAGGAACACTATGGCTACACCTTC.

V and J are TRBV19 and TRBJ2-7, with 9 bases identical to TRBD1. Per germline, CDR1 LNHDA and CDR2 SQIVND (reference sequence). V was pared by 5 bases and J by 5 bases, with 7 bases of the junction left unmatched. This CDR3 has 14 amino acids. The chain's CDR3 is CASSPRTGVNEQYF. Here the CDR3 DNA reads TGTGCCAGTAGTCCGAGGACAGGGGTGAACGAGCAGTACTTC.

V and J are TRBV28 and TRBJ2-2, with TRBD1 matching over 9 bases. V trimming: 5 bases; J trimming: 5 bases; junction bases outside the gene matches: 6. The CDR3 sequence is 15 residues long. CDR1 is MDHEN, CDR2 SYDVKM, per germline. CDR3 loop: CASSVRDRETGELFF. CDR3 in DNA: TGTGCCAGCAGTGTCCGGGACAGGGAAACCGGGGAGCTGTTTTTT.

The V gene is TRBV11-2, the J gene TRBJ2-1, with 7 bases identical to TRBD1. V shed 7 bases and J 5 bases; nucleotides not matched to a gene: 14. From germline, CDR1 is SGHAT and CDR2 FQNNGV. The CDR3 loop spans 16 amino acids. For the CDR3, the DNA is TGTGCCAGCACCGGACAGGCCGCTGGTGCCAACAATGAGCAGTTCTTC. It specifies CASTGQAAGANNEQFF. The full variable domain, its missing parts supplied by reference TRBV11-2 and TRBJ2-1, is EAGVAQSPRYKIIEKRQSVAFWCNPISGHATLYWYQQILGQGPKLLIQFQNNGVVDDSQLPKDRFSAERLKGVDSTLKIQPAKLEDSAVYLCASTGQAAGANNEQFFGPGTRLTVL.

The chain has TRBV9 and TRBJ2-3; 7 positions match TRBD1. CDR3 length equals 15 residues. Germline V lookup: CDR1 SGDLS, CDR2 YYNGEE. Trimming removed 0 bases from V and 4 bases from J; junction bases left unmatched: 5. The CDR3 DNA is TGTGCCAGCAGCGTAGTGACAGGGTCGGCAGATACGCAGTATTTT. This codes for CASSVVTGSADTQYF.

The chain is built from TRBV18 and TRBJ1-3; D unclear. The CDR3 spans 15 residues. Looked up from germline, CDR1 is KGHSH and CDR2 is LQKENI. Trimming took 0 bases from V and 2 from J, leaving 8 bases between them. CDR3: CASSPPQKAGNTIYF. CDR3 sequence (DNA): TGTGCCAGCTCACCACCTCAGAAAGCTGGAAACACCATATATTTT. The full variable domain, rest sourced from reference TRBV18 and TRBJ1-3, is NAGVMQNPRHLVRRRGQEARLRCSPMKGHSHVYWYRQLPEEGLKFMVYLQKENIIDESGMPKERFSAEFPKEGPSILRIQQVVRGDSAAYFCASSPPQKAGNTIYFGEGSWLTVV.

Only a few counts were recorded for this clone. The chain has TRBV3-1 (or the pseudogene TRBV3-2) and TRBJ2-7; D unclear. Germline-derived CDR1 and CDR2 are LGHDT and YNNKEL (reference sequence). This CDR3 region has 10 residues. V was clipped by 8 bases and J by 7 bases, with 9 bases between them. The CDR3 here is CASGVYEQYF. CDR3 DNA: TGTGCCAGCGGAGTCTATGAGCAGTACTTC.

This clone was seen only once. Relative to the germline gene, one junction end is altered; a read error may explain this. The CDR3 nucleotides are TGCGCCCGCAGCGGGCGGGGGGGCGGCCGTTTTCCCTACGAGCAGTACTTC. This codes for CARSGRGGGRFPYEQYF. V and J are TRBV5-1 and TRBJ2-7; 9 nucleotides align to TRBD2. Per germline, CDR1 SGHRS and CDR2 YFSETQ. The CDR3 has 17 amino acids. Full variable domain (remainder filled in from reference TRBV5-1 and TRBJ2-7): KAGVTQTPRYLIKTRGQQVTLSCSPISGHRSVSWYQQTPGQGLQFLFEYFSETQRNKGNFPGRFSGRQFSNSRSEMNVSTLELGDSALYLCARSGRGGGRFPYEQYFGPGTRLTVT.

Of note for this clone: Other DNA sequences in the sample encode the same CDR3. The chain couples TRBV5-1 to TRBJ2-7; weak D call: TRBD1 (5 bases). CDR1 is SGHRS, CDR2 YFSETQ, per germline. CDR3 size: 14 residues. The V and J ends lost 2 bases and 2 bases respectively, with 11 bases between them. The CDR3 region has the DNA TGCGCCAGCAGCTTCGGGCAGGGCCCCTACGAGCAGTACTTC. Protein: CASSFGQGPYEQYF.

This clone has just a few counts. The chain employs TRBV5-1 and TRBJ1-1; the D gene is possibly TRBD1 (6 bases). This CDR3 is built from 15 residues. Germline V gene sequence: CDR1 SGHRS, CDR2 YFSETQ. V was clipped by 0 bases and J by 2 bases, with 11 bases between them. The CDR3 here is CASSLGDTTNTEAFF. Written as DNA, the CDR3 is TGCGCCAGCAGCTTGGGGGACACTACCAACACTGAAGCTTTCTTT.

This sequence joins TRBV14 and TRBJ1-2, with 11 bases identical to TRBD1. J was trimmed by 6 bases and V by 1 base; bases with no gene match: 7. The CDR3 contains 16 residues. Germline V gene lookup returns CDR1 SGHDN and CDR2 FVKESK. The CDR3 DNA reads as TGTGCCAGCAGCCAAGCCGGGACAGGGGGAGTGGATGGCTACACCTTC. Translated: CASSQAGTGGVDGYTF.

The chain has TRBV6-5 and TRBJ2-1; 8 nucleotides agree with TRBD2. CDR1 is MNHEY and CDR2 is SVGAGI in the germline V gene. With 6 bases clipped from V and 3 bases from J, the junction kept 4 bases outside the gene matches. This CDR3 is built from 14 residues. CDR3 nucleotides: TGTGCCAGCAGCTTAAGCGGGGGCTACAATGAGCAGTTCTTC. It encodes CASSLSGGYNEQFF.

V usage is TRBV24-1 and J usage is TRBJ1-5; 7 bases are shared with TRBD1. V was pared by 6 bases and J by 2 bases, with 3 bases of the junction left unmatched. There are 14 residues in the CDR3. Per germline, CDR1 KGHDR and CDR2 SFDVKD. The DNA of the CDR3 is TGTGCCACCAGTCAGGGGGGTGGCAATCAGCCCCAGCATTTT. Translation gives CATSQGGGNQPQHF.

V gene TRBV5-6 combines with J gene TRBJ1-6; TRBD1 matches 7 bases. V was clipped by 3 bases and J by 5 bases; unmatched bases: 5. The CDR3 length is 15 residues. Germline CDR1 and CDR2: SGHDT and YYEEEE. The CDR3 DNA sequence: TGTGCCAGCAGCTCGGGACAGTCCAATAATTCACCCCTCCACTTT. Translation: CASSSGQSNNSPLHF.

V is TRBV19 and J is TRBJ2-3; D unclear. V was clipped by 3 bases and J by 1 base, with 8 bases between them. Germline loops: CDR1 LNHDA, CDR2 SQIVND (reference sequence). The CDR3 extends over 14 amino acids. DNA for the CDR3: TGTGCCAGTAGTATCCAGTCTGGCACAGATACGCAGTATTTT. This encodes CASSIQSGTDTQYF.

V and J are TRBV3-1 (or the pseudogene TRBV3-2) and TRBJ2-2; D is undetermined. V lost 0 bases and J 7 bases, leaving 18 bases between the germline ends. Germline loops: CDR1 LGHDT, CDR2 YNNKEL (reference sequence). The CDR3 covers 17 residues. Here the CDR3 DNA reads TGTGCCAGCAGCCAAGATCCTCTATTTGCGGTAGTCGGGGAGCTGTTTTTT. Translation: CASSQDPLFAVVGELFF.

The chain recombines TRBV19 with TRBJ1-6; D might be TRBD1 (5 bases). From germline, CDR1 is LNHDA and CDR2 SQIVND (reference sequence). The length of the CDR3 is 13 residues. The V end lost 2 bases, the J end lost 8 bases, and 7 bases lay between the germline ends. This CDR3 reads CASSIQGDSPLHF. CDR3 coding DNA: TGTGCCAGTAGTATACAGGGCGATTCACCCCTCCACTTT.

The chain carries TRBV28 and TRBJ2-1, with 14 bases lining up with TRBD2. Germline-derived CDR1 and CDR2 are MDHEN and SYDVKM. The CDR3 is 14 amino acids. V lost 5 bases to trimming and J lost 7 bases; unmatched junction nucleotides: 1. DNA for the CDR3: TGTGCCAGCAGTCGGACTAGCGGGAGGAATGAGCAGTTCTTC. As protein: CASSRTSGRNEQFF.

The chain is built from TRBV27 and TRBJ2-1, with D possibly being TRBD1 (6 bases). The CDR3 totals 14 residues. CDR1 MNHEY and CDR2 SMNVEV come from the germline V gene (reference sequence). V was cut by 5 bases and J by 3 bases, with 11 bases left in between. The CDR3 coding sequence is TGTGCCAGCAGTCGACCGGACAGCTACAATGAGCAGTTCTTC. Residues: CASSRPDSYNEQFF.